These 18 T cell receptor beta chains were all obtained from the same sample, sequenced in a study of CD8 T cells in ankylosing spondylitis. MiXCR was run by TCRdb on the 5' RACE reads, yielding one entry per CDR3 protein. The sample has more than 5,000 distinct CDR3 sequences, 2% to 2.5% seen once. The specimen was blood, either unsorted or a sorted T cell fraction (not recorded which). These receptors all stem from a male donor with ankylosing spondylitis or in good health (not recorded which).

By proportion, this clonotype is medium-sized. The chain employs TRBV9 and TRBJ2-1; 10 nucleotides match TRBD1. The CDR3 extends over 15 amino acids. With V trimmed by 3 bases and J by 6 bases, 6 bases remained unmatched. Germline V lookup: CDR1 SGDLS, CDR2 YYNGEE. The CDR3 nucleotides are TGTGCCAGCAGCGCGTCCGGGACAGGGGTCAATGAGCAGTTCTTC. This codes for CASSASGTGVNEQFF. The full variable domain, rest sourced from reference TRBV9 and TRBJ2-1, is DSGVTQTPKHLITATGQRVTLRCSPRSGDLSVYWYQQSLDQGLQFLIQYYNGEERAKGNILERFSAQQFPDLHSELNLSSLELGDSALYFCASSASGTGVNEQFFGPGTRLTVL.

This clonotype was recorded at least ten times. This rearrangement joins TRBV9 to TRBJ2-2; 10 bases align to TRBD1. Trimming removed 0 bases from V and 5 bases from J; junction bases left unmatched: 4. The CDR3 is made up of 16 amino acids. CDR1 SGDLS and CDR2 YYNGEE come from the germline V gene. The CDR3 coding sequence is TGTGCCAGCAGCGTAGGATGGGGACAGGGGACCGGGGAGCTGTTTTTT. Its protein is CASSVGWGQGTGELFF.

This clonotype is medium-sized (0.01 to 0.1%). V is TRBV9 and J is TRBJ1-1; 10 bases are a match to TRBD1. The CDR3 has 18 amino acids. Unmatched junction bases numbered 11, after V lost 0 bases and J lost 3 bases. The germline V gene encodes CDR1 SGDLS and CDR2 YYNGEE. The CDR3 DNA sequence: TGTGCCAGCAGCGTAGAGGGACAGGGGCTCAGAGCGGACACTGAAGCTTTCTTT. Protein sequence: CASSVEGQGLRADTEAFF.

By sample fraction, this clonotype is medium-sized. The chain has TRBV9 and TRBJ2-7; the D is unclear. The CDR3 runs 14 residues. The germline V gene encodes CDR1 SGDLS and CDR2 YYNGEE. The ends were cut back, 7 bases at V and 0 bases at J, with 14 bases in the middle. The CDR3 DNA reads as TGTGCCAGCGGCGCAGACTCTAGCTCCTACGAGCAGTACTTC. This sequence encodes CASGADSSSYEQYF.

This clonotype was recorded many times. This chain links TRBV9 with TRBJ2-1, with 13 bases lining up with TRBD2. This CDR3 region has 16 residues. Per the germline V gene, CDR1 is SGDLS and CDR2 is YYNGEE. After removal of 3 bases from V and 3 bases from J, the junction contained 3 bases not matched to a gene. The CDR3 sequence is CASSGGTSGVYNEQFF. In nucleotides, the CDR3 is TGTGCCAGCAGCGGGGGGACTAGCGGGGTCTACAATGAGCAGTTCTTC.

By share of the sample, this clonotype is medium-sized. The V gene is TRBV9, the J gene TRBJ2-3; D unclear. The germline V and J ends were trimmed by 0 bases and 0 bases, with 8 bases remaining between them. Germline lookup yields CDR1 SGDLS and CDR2 YYNGEE. The CDR3 is 15 residues long. This CDR3 reads CASSVAYGSTDTQYF. The CDR3 nucleotides are TGTGCCAGCAGCGTAGCTTACGGGAGCACAGATACGCAGTATTTT.

In its sample, this clonotype was seen many times. This chain uses TRBV9 with TRBJ2-1; 10 bases are shared with TRBD2. Germline assignment: CDR1 SGDLS and CDR2 YYNGEE. J gave up 10 bases and V 0 bases, and 4 bases lay outside the gene matches. The CDR3 covers 14 residues. CDR3 in amino acids: CASSVVGLAEEQFF. The DNA for the CDR3 is TGTGCCAGCAGCGTAGTCGGACTAGCGGAGGAGCAGTTCTTC.

This clonotype is judged medium-sized (0.01 to 0.1%). This chain joins TRBV9 and TRBJ2-3; D unclear. The CDR3 length is 15 residues. CDR1 is SGDLS and CDR2 is YYNGEE in the germline V gene. Trimming stripped 6 bases from V and 4 bases from J, with 18 bases between. The CDR3 sequence: CASKPYSLGADTQYF. The CDR3, as DNA: TGTGCCAGCAAACCCTACAGTCTCGGCGCAGATACGCAGTATTTT.

By share, this clonotype counts as large. This chain joins TRBV9 and TRBJ2-2; TRBD1 matches at 7 bases. CDR1 is SGDLS, CDR2 YYNGEE, per germline. The V gene end was trimmed by 5 bases and the J gene end by 10 bases; junction bases not matched to a gene: 11. The CDR3 runs to 14 residues. CDR3 bases: TGTGCCAGCAGTACCACAGGGGATGATTTGGAGCTGTTTTTT. It yields the protein CASSTTGDDLELFF.

This clonotype was observed many times. The rearrangement uses TRBV9 and TRBJ2-5, with TRBD1 as a possible D gene (5 bases). From germline, CDR1 is SGDLS and CDR2 YYNGEE. CDR3 size: 15 residues. V was shortened by 3 bases and J by 5 bases, with 17 bases between the two germline ends. The CDR3 spells CASSAVLRAGETQYF. In DNA form, the CDR3 reads TGTGCCAGCAGCGCAGTACTAAGGGCAGGGGAGACCCAGTACTTC.

This clonotype is classed as medium-sized. The V gene is TRBV9, the J gene TRBJ2-3; D is perhaps TRBD2 (6 bases). Trimming pared 0 bases from V and 1 base from J, leaving 18 bases between. Germline CDR1 is SGDLS and CDR2 is YYNGEE. This CDR3 comprises 18 residues. DNA of the CDR3: TGTGCCAGCAGCGTAGTCGGAGGGAACTACGCGGGCACAGATACGCAGTATTTT. Translated, it gives CASSVVGGNYAGTDTQYF. Filled out from reference TRBV9 and TRBJ2-3, the complete variable domain reads DSGVTQTPKHLITATGQRVTLRCSPRSGDLSVYWYQQSLDQGLQFLIQYYNGEERAKGNILERFSAQQFPDLHSELNLSSLELGDSALYFCASSVVGGNYAGTDTQYFGPGTRLTVL.

By sample share, this clonotype is medium-sized. The chain has TRBV5-1 and TRBJ1-2; no reliable D call. Germline V gene data show CDR1 as SGHRS and CDR2 as YFSETQ. The germline V and J ends were trimmed by 1 base and 14 bases, with 3 bases remaining between them. The CDR3 runs 8 residues. The CDR3 protein is CASSLRTF. CDR3 sequence (DNA): TGCGCCAGCAGCTTGAGGACCTTC.

By share, this clonotype counts as medium-sized (0.01 to 0.1%). CDR3: CASSGAGSWEPQHF. For the CDR3, the DNA is TGTGCCAGCAGTGGAGCAGGGTCTTGGGAGCCCCAGCATTTT. V is TRBV9 and J is TRBJ1-5; possibly TRBD1 for D (5 bases). This CDR3 is built from 14 residues. Looked up from germline, CDR1 is SGDLS and CDR2 is YYNGEE. Trimming pared 5 bases from V and 8 bases from J, leaving 17 bases between.

In its sample, this clonotype was seen many times. The J gene is TRBJ2-5, the V gene TRBV9; 9 bases fit TRBD1. Unmatched junction bases numbered 5, after V lost 3 bases and J lost 2 bases. The CDR3 loop spans 15 amino acids. Germline CDR1 and CDR2: SGDLS and YYNGEE. CDR3 region: CASSDRDRAQETQYF. The CDR3 nucleotides are TGTGCCAGCAGCGACCGGGACAGGGCTCAAGAGACCCAGTACTTC.

J is TRBJ2-1 and V is TRBV9; TRBD2 is a possible D gene (5 bases). Trimming took 2 bases from V and 0 from J, leaving 12 bases between them. The germline gives CDR1 SGDLS, CDR2 YYNGEE. The length of the CDR3 is 16 residues. CDR3 amino acids: CASSVGRASSYNEQFF. CDR3 sequence (DNA): TGTGCCAGCAGCGTTGGGCGGGCTAGCTCCTACAATGAGCAGTTCTTC.

This clonotype is labeled medium-sized (0.01 to 0.1%). The V call is TRBV9, the J call TRBJ2-7, with a possible D match to TRBD1 (6 bases). This CDR3 has 14 amino acids. From germline, CDR1 is SGDLS and CDR2 YYNGEE. V lost 0 bases and J lost 2, with 9 bases in between. CDR3 amino acids: CASSVAQGPYEQYF. CDR3 in DNA: TGTGCCAGCAGCGTAGCACAGGGTCCCTACGAGCAGTACTTC.

This clonotype rates as medium-sized. This chain links TRBV9 with TRBJ2-7; 7 bases line up with TRBD1. The length of the CDR3 is 13 residues. Germline loops: CDR1 SGDLS, CDR2 YYNGEE. Trimming removed 4 bases from V and 2 bases from J; junction bases left unmatched: 3. CDR3 bases: TGTGCCAGCAGCCCGGGACAGACCTACGAGCAGTACTTC. This translates into CASSPGQTYEQYF.

In its sample, this clonotype is medium-sized. The V gene is TRBV9, the J gene TRBJ2-7, with 10 bases identical to TRBD1. Germline CDR1 reads SGDLS; CDR2 reads YYNGEE. The CDR3 totals 16 residues. The V and J ends lost 0 bases and 5 bases, in that order; junction bases with no gene match: 8. CDR3 sequence: CASSVGGGTGVHEQYF. The CDR3 DNA sequence: TGTGCCAGCAGCGTAGGGGGCGGGACAGGGGTCCACGAGCAGTACTTC.